These T cell receptor beta chains were read from a single sample in a study of cytomegalovirus exposure and HLA in healthy donors. TCRdb keeps only in-frame clones here, not all; method: immunoSEQ multiplex PCR. The sample includes 80,000 to 100,000 clones, roughly 87% of them seen just once. Material for sequencing was PBMCs. The receptors originated from a man between 18 and 29 years old in good health and CMV-seropositive. CDR3s leave out the opening cysteine and the closing phenylalanine or tryptophan.

j_call: TRBJ2-3
v_call: TRBV15
cdr3_aa: ATSGILAGVPDTQY

j_call: TRBJ1-3
v_call: TRBV18
cdr3_aa: ASSPPGQRYSGNTIY

j_call: TRBJ2-7
v_call: TRBV12-2
cdr3_aa: ASRLCLSGGGAEQY

j_call: TRBJ2-6
v_call: TRBV4-2
cdr3_aa: ASSQIGASGANVLT

j_call: TRBJ2-1
v_call: TRBV7-2
cdr3_aa: ASSPRGSLGEQF

j_call: TRBJ2-6
v_call: TRBV7-2
cdr3_aa: ASSSARDSGANVLT

j_call: TRBJ1-6
v_call: TRBV5-6
cdr3_aa: ASSSPGQGPSSYNSPLH

j_call: TRBJ2-1
v_call: TRBV5-1
cdr3_aa: ASSPGTYNEQF

j_call: TRBJ1-5
v_call: TRBV27
cdr3_aa: ASSSINRDNQPQH

j_call: TRBJ2-1
v_call: TRBV27
cdr3_aa: ASSSEPGLAGGNEQF

j_call: TRBJ1-1
v_call: TRBV29-1
cdr3_aa: SGNSQNTEAF

j_call: TRBJ2-7
v_call: TRBV4-3
cdr3_aa: ASSQDMGGTYEQY

j_call: TRBJ1-2
v_call: TRBV27
cdr3_aa: ASSPRGPNYGYT

j_call: TRBJ1-1
v_call: TRBV7-8
cdr3_aa: ASSRTGLNTEAF

j_call: TRBJ1-2
v_call: TRBV2
cdr3_aa: ASSDPGNYGYT

j_call: TRBJ1-1
v_call: TRBV6-5
cdr3_aa: ASSQRNKNTEAF

j_call: TRBJ2-2
v_call: TRBV28
cdr3_aa: ASRQRTGSTGELF

j_call: TRBJ1-4
v_call: TRBV18
cdr3_aa: ASSEDAGQQGQGKLF

j_call: TRBJ2-1
v_call: TRBV2
cdr3_aa: ASSERQGIYNEQF

j_call: TRBJ2-7
v_call: TRBV11-3
cdr3_aa: ASSPRQGFHEQY

j_call: TRBJ1-1
v_call: TRBV29-1
cdr3_aa: SVETVEAF

j_call: TRBJ2-1
v_call: TRBV7-3
cdr3_aa: ASSDYGGNVALHKF

j_call: TRBJ2-2
v_call: TRBV7-8
cdr3_aa: ASRPLRWYTGELF

j_call: TRBJ1-6
v_call: TRBV15
cdr3_aa: ATSRDLDISPLH

j_call: TRBJ1-2
v_call: TRBV13
cdr3_aa: ASRRKSQILPDGYT

j_call: TRBJ2-7
v_call: TRBV9
cdr3_aa: ASSVAGSPQYEQY

j_call: TRBJ2-5
v_call: TRBV27
cdr3_aa: ASGKAGGRETQY

j_call: TRBJ2-7
v_call: TRBV6-5
cdr3_aa: ASSPQDNEQY

j_call: TRBJ2-2
v_call: TRBV29-1
cdr3_aa: SVDTGQGNTGELF

j_call: TRBJ2-5
v_call: TRBV5-6
cdr3_aa: ASSFLAGGIQETQY

j_call: TRBJ2-3
v_call: TRBV7-9
cdr3_aa: ASSKLAGARTDTQY

j_call: TRBJ1-6
v_call: TRBV19
cdr3_aa: ASGQKQNSPLH

j_call: TRBJ1-5
v_call: TRBV10-1
cdr3_aa: ASSGAGGVGNQPQH

j_call: TRBJ2-2
v_call: TRBV9
cdr3_aa: ASSVVDRGASGELF

j_call: TRBJ2-2
v_call: TRBV9
cdr3_aa: ASSEVGQGNTGELF

j_call: TRBJ2-5
v_call: TRBV19
cdr3_aa: ASSLQSYQETQY

j_call: TRBJ1-2
v_call: TRBV28
cdr3_aa: ASSLAGGVYGYT

j_call: TRBJ1-2
v_call: TRBV27
cdr3_aa: ASHKEGGGYGYT

j_call: TRBJ2-3
v_call: TRBV27
cdr3_aa: ASTRGKGQRGTDTQY

j_call: TRBJ2-5
v_call: TRBV10-3
cdr3_aa: AISEPLRGETQY

j_call: TRBJ2-7
v_call: TRBV2
cdr3_aa: ASSDTGTLEQY